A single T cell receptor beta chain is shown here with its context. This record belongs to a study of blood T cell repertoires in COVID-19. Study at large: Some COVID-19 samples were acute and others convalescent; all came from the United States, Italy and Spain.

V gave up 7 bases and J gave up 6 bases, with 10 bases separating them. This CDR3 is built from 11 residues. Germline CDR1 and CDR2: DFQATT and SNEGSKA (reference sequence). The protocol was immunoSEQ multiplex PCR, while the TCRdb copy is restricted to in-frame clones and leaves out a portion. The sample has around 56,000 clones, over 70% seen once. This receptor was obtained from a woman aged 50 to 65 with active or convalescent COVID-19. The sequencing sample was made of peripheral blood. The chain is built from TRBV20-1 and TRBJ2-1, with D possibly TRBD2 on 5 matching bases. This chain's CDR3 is CSGLAFNEQFF. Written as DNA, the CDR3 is TGCAGTGGGCTAGCTTTCAATGAGCAGTTCTTC.